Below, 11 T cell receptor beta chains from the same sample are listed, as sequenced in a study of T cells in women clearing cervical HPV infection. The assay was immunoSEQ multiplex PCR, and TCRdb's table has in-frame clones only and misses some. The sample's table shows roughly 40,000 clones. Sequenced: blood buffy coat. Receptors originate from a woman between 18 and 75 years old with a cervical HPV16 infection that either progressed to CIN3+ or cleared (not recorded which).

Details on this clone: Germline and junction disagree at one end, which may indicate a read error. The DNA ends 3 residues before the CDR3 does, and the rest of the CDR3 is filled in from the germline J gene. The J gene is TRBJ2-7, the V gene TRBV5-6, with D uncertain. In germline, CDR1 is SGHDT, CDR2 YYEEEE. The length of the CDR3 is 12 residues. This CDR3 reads CASRLGAGEQYF. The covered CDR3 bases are TGTGCCAGCAGGTTGGGCGCTGGCGAG. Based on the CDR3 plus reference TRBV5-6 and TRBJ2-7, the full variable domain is DAGVTQSPTHLIKTRGQQVTLRCSPKSGHDTVSWYQQALGQGPQFIFQYYEEEERQRGNFPDRFSGHQFPNYSSELNVNALLLGDSALYLCASRLGAGEQYFGPGTRLTVT.

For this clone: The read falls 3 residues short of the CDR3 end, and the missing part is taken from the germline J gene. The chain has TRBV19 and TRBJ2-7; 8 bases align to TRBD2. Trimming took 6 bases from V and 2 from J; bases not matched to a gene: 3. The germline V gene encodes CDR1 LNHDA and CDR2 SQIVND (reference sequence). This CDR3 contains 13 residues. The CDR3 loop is CASSGRGTYEQYF. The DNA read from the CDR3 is TGTGCCAGTAGCGGGAGGGGGACCTACGAG.

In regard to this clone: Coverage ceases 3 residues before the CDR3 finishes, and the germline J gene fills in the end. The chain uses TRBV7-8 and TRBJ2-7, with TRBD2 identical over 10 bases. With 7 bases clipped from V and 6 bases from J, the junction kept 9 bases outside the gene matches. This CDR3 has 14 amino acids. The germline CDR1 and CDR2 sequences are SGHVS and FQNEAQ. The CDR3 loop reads CASTGTSAGGEQYF. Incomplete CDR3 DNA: TGTGCCAGCACCGGGACTAGCGCCGGGGGCGAG.

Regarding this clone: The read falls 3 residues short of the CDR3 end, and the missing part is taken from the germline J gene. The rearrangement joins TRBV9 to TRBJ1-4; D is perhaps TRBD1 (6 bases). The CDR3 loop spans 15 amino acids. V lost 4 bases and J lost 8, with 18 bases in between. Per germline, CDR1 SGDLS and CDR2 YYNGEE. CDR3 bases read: TGTGCCAGCAGCCCCTGGGGGGGGGCAAGCGAAAAA. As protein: CASSPWGGASEK. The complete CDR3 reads CASSPWGGASEKLFF.

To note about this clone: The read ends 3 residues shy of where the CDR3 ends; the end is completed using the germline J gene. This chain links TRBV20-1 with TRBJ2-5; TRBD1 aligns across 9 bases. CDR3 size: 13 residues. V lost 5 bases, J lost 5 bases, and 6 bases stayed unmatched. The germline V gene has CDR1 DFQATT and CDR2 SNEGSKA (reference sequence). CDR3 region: CSARTGVGETQYF. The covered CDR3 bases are TGCAGTGCTCGGACAGGGGTCGGCGAGACC.

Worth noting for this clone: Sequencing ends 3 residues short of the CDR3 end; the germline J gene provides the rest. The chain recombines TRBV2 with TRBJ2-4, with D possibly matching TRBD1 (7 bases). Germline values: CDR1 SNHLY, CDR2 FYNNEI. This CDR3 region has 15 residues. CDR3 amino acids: CASSNLLEGAGGQYF. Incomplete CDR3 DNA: TGTGCCAGCAGCAATCTACTGGAGGGGGCTGGAGGT.

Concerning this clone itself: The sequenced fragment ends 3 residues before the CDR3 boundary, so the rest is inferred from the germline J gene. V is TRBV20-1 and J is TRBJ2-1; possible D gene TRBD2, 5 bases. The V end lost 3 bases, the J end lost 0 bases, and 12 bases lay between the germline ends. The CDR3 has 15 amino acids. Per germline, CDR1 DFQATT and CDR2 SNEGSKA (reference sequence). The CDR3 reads CSASDFAGSYNEQFF. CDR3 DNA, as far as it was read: TGCAGTGCTAGTGATTTCGCGGGCTCCTACAATGAG.

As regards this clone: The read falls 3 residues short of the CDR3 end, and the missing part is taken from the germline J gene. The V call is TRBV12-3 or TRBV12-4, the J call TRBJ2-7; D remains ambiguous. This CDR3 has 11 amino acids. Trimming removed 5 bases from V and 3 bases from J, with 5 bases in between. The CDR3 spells CASSRNYEQYF. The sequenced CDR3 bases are TGTGCCAGCAGTCGTAACTACGAG.

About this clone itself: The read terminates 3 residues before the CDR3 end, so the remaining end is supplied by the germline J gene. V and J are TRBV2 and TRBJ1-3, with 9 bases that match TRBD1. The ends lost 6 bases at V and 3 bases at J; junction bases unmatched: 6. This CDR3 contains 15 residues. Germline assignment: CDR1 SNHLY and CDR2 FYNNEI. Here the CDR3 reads CASSIQGAVGNTIYF. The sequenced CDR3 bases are TGTGCCAGCAGCATACAGGGGGCGGTTGGAAACACC.

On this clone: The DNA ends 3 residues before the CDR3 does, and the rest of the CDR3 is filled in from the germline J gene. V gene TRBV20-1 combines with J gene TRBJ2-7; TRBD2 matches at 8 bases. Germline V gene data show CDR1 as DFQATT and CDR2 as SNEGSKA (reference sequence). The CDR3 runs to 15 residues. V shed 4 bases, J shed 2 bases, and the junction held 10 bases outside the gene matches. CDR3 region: CSATLAGRLPYEQYF. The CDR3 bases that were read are TGCAGTGCTACCTTAGCGGGGCGTCTGCCCTACGAG.

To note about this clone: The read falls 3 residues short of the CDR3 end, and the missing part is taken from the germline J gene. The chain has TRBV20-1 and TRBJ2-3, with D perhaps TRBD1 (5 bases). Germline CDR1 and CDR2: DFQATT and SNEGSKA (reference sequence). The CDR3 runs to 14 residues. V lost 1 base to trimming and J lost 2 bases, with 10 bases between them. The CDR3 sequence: CSARGGHYTDTQYF. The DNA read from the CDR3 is TGCAGTGCTAGAGGGGGCCACTACACAGATACG.